This T cell receptor (beta chain) was recovered during a study of breast tumors, draining lymph nodes, adjacent tissues. Relative to its sample, this clonotype is medium-sized. Its matching antigen is unknown. In TCRdb, the multiplex PCR reads were re-called with MiXCR into one record per CDR3 protein. The table shows about 63,000 distinct CDR3 sequences, with around three fifths occurring only once. Trimming shortened V by 2 bases and J by 11 bases, and 13 bases separated the two germline ends. The CDR3 covers 12 residues. Looked up from germline, CDR1 is SNHLY and CDR2 is FYNNEI. Overall study findings and caveats: Findings are consistent with lymph node origin and intratumoral expansion of most tumor T cells. Tumor T cell lymph node origin was a supported hypothesis, not proven. Tumor TCR diversity was below lymph nodes but above nontumor tissue.

Sequencing input: breast tumor tissue. J is TRBJ2-7 and V is TRBV2, with D possibly matching TRBD1 (6 bases). This clonotype originated in a female donor with breast cancer. Some clones in this sample may be carry-over from other donors' samples. In DNA form, the CDR3 reads TGTGCCAGCAGTGAACTCAGACAGGCCAAGTACTTC. It codes for CASSELRQAKYF. Based on the CDR3 plus reference TRBV2 and TRBJ2-7, the full variable domain is EPEVTQTPSHQVTQMGQEVILRCVPISNHLYFYWYRQILGQKVEFLVSFYNNEISEKSEIFDDQFSVERPDGSNFTLKIRSTKLEDSAMYFCASSELRQAKYFGPGTRLTVT.